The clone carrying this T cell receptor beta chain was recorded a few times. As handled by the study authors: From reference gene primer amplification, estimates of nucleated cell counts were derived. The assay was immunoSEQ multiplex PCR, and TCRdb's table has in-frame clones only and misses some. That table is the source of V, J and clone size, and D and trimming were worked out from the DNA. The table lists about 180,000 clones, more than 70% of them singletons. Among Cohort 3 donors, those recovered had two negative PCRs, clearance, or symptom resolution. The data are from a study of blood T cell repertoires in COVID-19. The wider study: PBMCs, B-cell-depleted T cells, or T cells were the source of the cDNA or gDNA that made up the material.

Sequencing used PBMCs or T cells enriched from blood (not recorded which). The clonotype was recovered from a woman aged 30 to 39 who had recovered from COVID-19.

The CDR3 spells CSVVGRNYGYTF. The CDR3 DNA is TGCAGCGTTGTTGGCAGGAACTATGGCTACACCTTC. The J gene is TRBJ1-2, the V gene TRBV29-1; D gene ambiguous. The germline V gene has CDR1 SQVTM and CDR2 ANQGSEA. CDR3 length: 12 amino acids. V lost 4 bases to trimming and J lost 2 bases, with 8 bases between them.